One sample yielded the 26 T cell receptor beta chains listed below, sequenced in a study of blood T cell repertoires in COVID-19 (dated by TCRdb to 2020 to 2021). The library relied on the immunoSEQ multiplex PCR assay. TCRdb holds this immuneACCESS table with in-frame rearrangements only. Some clones are missing; in checked studies, unresolved V genes explain under half, and the rest has no known cause. This sample is represented by some 45,000 clones; 70% to 90% of them were singletons. The ten most abundant clones make up about a tenth of the sample. Sequencing was done on a sample of peripheral blood. The source of these receptors is a human donor in a cohort sampled during active COVID-19.

The V call is TRBV19, the J call TRBJ2-7, with a tentative D call TRBD2 (7 bases). From germline, CDR1 is LNHDA and CDR2 SQIVND (reference sequence). The CDR3 extends over 15 amino acids. V gave up 0 bases and J gave up 6 bases, with 15 bases separating them. CDR3 residues: CASSIDRPGEGEQYF. The DNA for the CDR3 is TGTGCCAGTAGTATAGATCGTCCAGGGGAGGGCGAGCAGTACTTC.

CDR3 sequence reads: CASSDVGGPYNSPLHF. The CDR3 DNA reads as TGTGCCAGCAGTGACGTGGGAGGACCCTATAATTCACCCCTCCACTTT. This chain joins TRBV2 and TRBJ1-6; D gene unclear. The CDR3 consists of 16 residues. Germline CDR1 and CDR2: SNHLY and FYNNEI. V shed 3 bases and J shed 2 bases, with 11 bases lying between them. Combining the CDR3 with reference TRBV2 and TRBJ1-6 gives the whole variable domain EPEVTQTPSHQVTQMGQEVILRCVPISNHLYFYWYRQILGQKVEFLVSFYNNEISEKSEIFDDQFSVERPDGSNFTLKIRSTKLEDSAMYFCASSDVGGPYNSPLHFGNGTRLTVT.

The chain employs TRBV7-9 and TRBJ2-1; D unresolved. Trimming cost V 5 bases and J 9 bases, with 5 bases left between them. CDR3 length: 10 residues. CDR1 is SEHNR and CDR2 is FQNEAQ in the germline V gene (reference sequence). The CDR3 reads CASSISEQFF. CDR3 DNA sequence: TGTGCCAGCAGCATCAGTGAGCAGTTCTTC.

This clone showed up just a few times. The chain is built from TRBV5-1 and TRBJ1-2; D not certain. Germline CDR1 is SGHRS and CDR2 is YFSETQ. Trimming left V 5 bases short and J 8 bases short, with 16 bases between. There are 13 residues in the CDR3. CDR3 in amino acids: CASRRERADGYTF. DNA for the CDR3: TGCGCCAGCAGACGTGAGCGGGCGGACGGCTACACCTTC.

The table lists this clone with a count of one. The V gene is TRBV4-1, the J gene TRBJ2-1, with 7 bases matching TRBD1. With V trimmed by 1 base and J by 7 bases, 10 bases remained unmatched. CDR1 MGHRA and CDR2 YSYEKL come from the germline V gene. The CDR3 runs to 16 residues. For the CDR3, the DNA is TGCGCCAGCAGCCAAGCGGAGACAGGGAGTAAAAATGAGCAGTTCTTC. It translates to CASSQAETGSKNEQFF.

V gene TRBV2 combines with J gene TRBJ1-5, with TRBD1 as a possible D gene (5 bases). In germline, CDR1 is SNHLY, CDR2 FYNNEI. V lost 7 bases and J 1 base, leaving 14 bases between the germline ends. There are 15 residues in the CDR3. The CDR3 is CASIRTGGSNQPQHF. The DNA for the CDR3 is TGTGCCAGCATACGTACAGGCGGCAGCAATCAGCCCCAGCATTTT.

This chain uses TRBV18 with TRBJ2-1; D unclear. V shed 1 base and J shed 6 bases, with 13 bases lying between them. CDR1 KGHSH and CDR2 LQKENI come from the germline V gene. The CDR3 is made up of 15 amino acids. The CDR3 reads CASSPLVGGGNEQFF. Written as DNA, the CDR3 is TGTGCCAGCTCACCACTAGTCGGCGGCGGCAATGAGCAGTTCTTC.

CDR3 in amino acids: CASSQTSGGSYEQYF. The CDR3 coding sequence is TGTGCCAGCAGCCAGACTAGCGGGGGGTCCTACGAGCAGTACTTC. The chain links TRBV21-1 to TRBJ2-7; the listed D gene, TRBD2, was not tested against the DNA. TRBV21-1 is given as a pseudogene. The CDR3 consists of 15 residues.

In this sample, this clone turned up once. The rearrangement joins TRBV7-2 to TRBJ2-3, with no clear D. Trimming pared 0 bases from V and 3 bases from J, leaving 4 bases between. CDR1 is SGHTA, CDR2 FQGNSA, per germline. The CDR3 runs 13 residues. The CDR3 protein is CASSLARTDTQYF. The CDR3 DNA follows: TGTGCCAGCAGCTTAGCCCGTACAGATACGCAGTATTTT.

The chain recombines TRBV12-3 or TRBV12-4 with TRBJ2-7, with D perhaps matching TRBD2 (6 bases). V gave up 8 bases and J gave up 0 bases, with 8 bases separating them. The CDR3 covers 12 residues. The CDR3 protein is CASGGSSYEQYF. The CDR3 bases are TGTGCCAGCGGAGGGAGCTCCTACGAGCAGTACTTC.

This chain joins TRBV4-3 and TRBJ2-2; 7 bases fit TRBD1. V dropped 3 bases and J dropped 0; count of bases not matched to a gene: 7. The germline V gene encodes CDR1 LGHNA and CDR2 YSLEER. The CDR3 runs 17 residues. In DNA form, the CDR3 reads TGCGCCAGCAGCCACCCGATAGACAGGGCGAACACCGGGGAGCTGTTTTTT. It encodes CASSHPIDRANTGELFF.

The V call is TRBV29-1, the J call TRBJ1-1, with D perhaps matching TRBD1 (6 bases). CDR1 and CDR2 (germline): SQVTM, ANQGSEA. V lost 3 bases and J lost 7, with 12 bases in between. The CDR3 has 12 residues. CDR3 residues: CSVDQGTIEAFF. The CDR3 nucleotides are TGCAGCGTTGATCAGGGGACGATTGAAGCTTTCTTT.

The chain recombines TRBV6-1 with TRBJ2-7; 7 positions match TRBD2. V was clipped by 1 base and J by 10 bases; unmatched bases: 13. The CDR3 contains 15 residues. Germline values: CDR1 MNHNS, CDR2 SASEGT. The CDR3 region has the DNA TGTGCCAGCAGTGAAGGGCTAGCGGCCATACAGGCCCAGTACTTC. Translating it yields CASSEGLAAIQAQYF.

CDR3 residues: CASSPSPSGAHPEQFF. The CDR3 bases are TGCGCCAGCAGCCCGAGCCCTAGCGGGGCACACCCTGAGCAGTTCTTC. The V call is TRBV4-1, the J call TRBJ2-1; 9 bases are a match to TRBD2. J gave up 9 bases and V 4 bases, and 13 bases lay outside the gene matches. Germline CDR1 MGHRA, CDR2 YSYEKL. This CDR3 is 16 amino acids long.

V is TRBV20-1 and J is TRBJ1-4; 12 nucleotides line up with TRBD1. This CDR3 comprises 16 residues. Losses at the gene ends were 3 bases for V and 8 bases for J; bases not matched to a gene: 10. Germline V gene lookup returns CDR1 DFQATT and CDR2 SNEGSKA (reference sequence). The CDR3 sequence: CSASGTGGRGGEKLFF. The CDR3 nucleotides read TGCAGTGCTAGTGGGACAGGGGGCCGGGGTGGCGAAAAACTGTTTTTT.

The gene calls are TRBV5-1 and TRBJ2-3, with D hard to call. CDR1 and CDR2 from the germline V gene are SGHRS and YFSETQ. Trimming pared 6 bases from V and 6 bases from J, leaving 8 bases between. CDR3 length equals 11 residues. The CDR3 region is CASTEADTQYF. CDR3 DNA: TGCGCCAGCACCGAGGCCGATACGCAGTATTTT.

This chain connects TRBV30 to TRBJ2-3; 11 bases align to TRBD2. V trimming: 0 bases; J trimming: 7 bases; junction bases outside the gene matches: 9. Germline CDR1 and CDR2: GTSNPN and SVGIG (reference sequence). The CDR3 extends over 16 amino acids. CDR3 amino acids: CAWSVLVAGGRNTQYF. The CDR3 coding sequence is TGTGCCTGGAGTGTACTCGTAGCGGGGGGGCGGAATACGCAGTATTTT.

The rearrangement joins TRBV15 to TRBJ2-6; possible D gene TRBD2, 5 bases. The V gene's germline CDR1 is LNHNV and CDR2 YYDKDF (reference sequence). The CDR3 contains 16 residues. Trimming took off 0 bases at V and 3 bases at J, with 9 bases between the two ends. CDR3 residues: CATSRDLGVGANVLTF. In DNA form, the CDR3 reads TGTGCCACCAGCAGAGATCTCGGGGTTGGGGCCAACGTCCTGACTTTC.

The gene calls are TRBV4-2 and TRBJ1-3; TRBD1 agrees at 7 bases. In germline, CDR1 is LGHNA, CDR2 YNFKEQ. The J segment lost 0 bases and the V segment lost 0 bases, leaving 5 bases of the junction unmatched. This CDR3 comprises 17 residues. The CDR3 DNA reads as TGTGCCAGCAGCCAAGAAGGGGGCAGGGACTCTGGAAACACCATATATTTT. Protein product: CASSQEGGRDSGNTIYF.

CDR3 amino acids: CAISEIPGDEQYF. The DNA for the CDR3 is TGTGCCATCAGTGAAATTCCAGGCGACGAGCAGTACTTC. This chain connects TRBV10-3 to TRBJ2-7; D gene uncertain. This CDR3 is built from 13 residues. V was trimmed by 3 bases and J by 5 bases, leaving 11 bases between them. Germline V gene lookup returns CDR1 ENHRY and CDR2 SYGVKD.

The chain couples TRBV19 to TRBJ2-1, with D tentatively TRBD2 (5 bases). Germline V gene data show CDR1 as LNHDA and CDR2 as SQIVND (reference sequence). The CDR3 length is 14 residues. Trimming stripped 5 bases from V and 2 bases from J, with 10 bases between. CDR3 coding DNA: TGTGCCAGTAGTGCCCCGGGGACCTACAATGAGCAGTTCTTC. This gives the protein CASSAPGTYNEQFF.

The rearrangement links TRBV3-1 (or the pseudogene TRBV3-2) to TRBJ2-5; perhaps TRBD2 as D (6 bases). Per the germline V gene, CDR1 is LGHDT and CDR2 is YNNKEL (reference sequence). CDR3 length: 14 amino acids. Trimming took 4 bases from V and 2 from J, leaving 11 bases between them. CDR3 sequence reads: CASSRSGEQETQYF. Written as DNA, the CDR3 is TGTGCCAGCAGCCGATCGGGGGAACAAGAGACCCAGTACTTC.

The V gene is TRBV7-3, the J gene TRBJ1-1, with a tentative D call TRBD1 (5 bases). There are 15 residues in the CDR3. Germline V gene sequence: CDR1 SGHTA, CDR2 FQGTGA. The V and J ends lost 1 base and 5 bases respectively, with 14 bases between them. The CDR3: CASSLSGRVGTEAFF. The CDR3 DNA follows: TGTGCCAGCAGCTTAAGTGGCAGGGTAGGAACTGAAGCTTTCTTT. The whole variable domain, remainder taken from reference TRBV7-3 and TRBJ1-1, is GAGVSQTPSNKVTEKGKYVELRCDPISGHTALYWYRQSLGQGPEFLIYFQGTGAADDSGLPNDRFFAVRPEGSVSTLKIQRTERGDSAVYLCASSLSGRVGTEAFFGQGTRLTVV.

The chain uses TRBV7-3 and TRBJ2-2, with 9 bases fitting TRBD2. Per the germline V gene, CDR1 is SGHTA and CDR2 is FQGTGA. V dropped 8 bases and J dropped 1; count of bases not matched to a gene: 2. The CDR3 is made up of 14 amino acids. Written as DNA, the CDR3 is TGTGCCAGCGGTAGCGGGGGGAACACCGGGGAGCTGTTTTTT. Translated: CASGSGGNTGELFF.

The genes are TRBV23-1 and TRBJ2-2; 8 nucleotides agree with TRBD1. TRBV23-1 is placed among ORFs of uncertain function. There are 19 residues in the CDR3. The junction had 14 bases not matched to a gene; V was cut back by 0 bases and J by 5 bases. CDR3 sequence reads: CASSQSRGEQGVGTGELFF. As DNA, the CDR3 is TGCGCCAGCAGTCAATCGAGAGGCGAACAGGGGGTCGGGACCGGGGAGCTGTTTTTT.

The chain carries TRBV24-1 and TRBJ1-3; possible D gene TRBD1, 6 bases. The germline V and J ends were trimmed by 3 bases and 6 bases, with 17 bases remaining between them. The CDR3 totals 16 residues. The germline V gene has CDR1 KGHDR and CDR2 SFDVKD. The CDR3 DNA reads TGTGCCACCAGTGATCCCAACCGAGAGGGGGAAAACACCATATATTTT. Protein sequence: CATSDPNREGENTIYF.